Listed here are 25 T cell receptor beta chains from one sample, sequenced in a study of T cells after somatic rescue of genetic block. Method: immunoSEQ multiplex PCR; TCRdb's copy keeps in-frame clones and lacks some. Among approximately 58,000 clones, 90% to 97% were seen once, and the ten largest hold roughly 0.077%. Sequencing was performed on peripheral blood mononuclear cells (PBMCs). These receptors all stem from a child in the first two years of life.

The chain combines TRBV4-1 with TRBJ2-5, with 9 bases matching TRBD1. This CDR3 region has 15 residues. V shed 0 bases and J 3 bases; nucleotides not matched to a gene: 2. Germline V gene lookup returns CDR1 MGHRA and CDR2 YSYEKL. CDR3 DNA sequence: TGCGCCAGCAGCCAAGAAGGGACAGGGAAAGAGACCCAGTACTTC. Translated, it gives CASSQEGTGKETQYF.

The chain has TRBV13 and TRBJ2-3, with 12 bases fitting TRBD2. This CDR3 is 13 amino acids long. The V gene's germline CDR1 is PRHDT and CDR2 FYEKMQ (reference sequence). J lost 6 bases, V lost 6 bases, and 1 base had no gene match. This chain's CDR3 is CASSLAGGDTQYF. The CDR3 DNA follows: TGTGCCAGCAGTCTAGCGGGAGGGGATACGCAGTATTTT.

This rearrangement joins TRBV6-5 to TRBJ1-5; D perhaps matches TRBD1 (6 bases). Germline assignment: CDR1 MNHEY and CDR2 SVGAGI. The CDR3 runs 12 residues. Trimming cost V 4 bases and J 6 bases, with 7 bases left between them. The CDR3: CASSLQGQPQHF. The CDR3 DNA sequence: TGTGCCAGCAGTTTACAGGGTCAGCCCCAGCATTTT.

V and J are TRBV25-1 and TRBJ2-3; the D is unclear. V dropped 6 bases and J dropped 6 bases, with 16 bases sitting between them. Germline-derived CDR1 and CDR2 are MGHDK and SYGVNS. The CDR3 is 14 residues long. The DNA of the CDR3 is TGTGCCAGCAGGAAGGGCTCGATGGGGGATACGCAGTATTTT. It specifies CASRKGSMGDTQYF.

The rearrangement joins TRBV28 to TRBJ2-5; 10 nucleotides agree with TRBD2. The V gene's germline CDR1 is MDHEN and CDR2 SYDVKM. The CDR3 length is 15 residues. V gave up 10 bases and J gave up 4 bases; unmatched junction bases: 12. DNA of the CDR3: TGTGCCACCCTACGGCTAGCGGGAGCTAGAGAGACCCAGTACTTC. This encodes CATLRLAGARETQYF.

The rearrangement links TRBV10-3 to TRBJ2-3; the D gene is possibly TRBD2 (5 bases). Trimming took off 4 bases at V and 2 bases at J, with 13 bases between the two ends. The V gene's germline CDR1 is ENHRY and CDR2 SYGVKD. The CDR3 covers 15 residues. CDR3 in DNA: TGTGCCATCAGTGCGAGCGGACCTTCCACAGATACGCAGTATTTT. Its protein is CAISASGPSTDTQYF.

This clone was recorded once. Other DNA sequences in this sample translate to the same CDR3. This sequence joins TRBV6-6 and TRBJ2-7; D gene uncertain. Germline V gene sequence: CDR1 MNHNY, CDR2 SVGAGI (reference sequence). Trimming removed 2 bases at V and 6 bases at J, with 5 bases between. CDR3 size: 11 residues. For the CDR3, the DNA is TGTGCCAGCAGTTACGGTGGCGAGCAGTACTTC. It yields the protein CASSYGGEQYF.

The chain links TRBV6-1 to TRBJ2-3; 11 bases are a match to TRBD2. CDR1 is MNHNS and CDR2 is SASEGT in the germline V gene. The CDR3 has 13 residues. Losses at the gene ends were 6 bases for V and 4 bases for J; bases not matched to a gene: 0. The CDR3 spells CASRLAGADTQYF. DNA for the CDR3: TGTGCCAGCAGACTAGCGGGAGCAGATACGCAGTATTTT.

This clone was picked up one time. The chain couples TRBV19 to TRBJ2-3; 12 bases agree with TRBD2. The V gene's germline CDR1 is LNHDA and CDR2 SQIVND (reference sequence). With V trimmed by 6 bases and J by 3 bases, 1 base remained unmatched. This CDR3 has 14 residues. The CDR3 region is CASRTSGRTDTQYF. The CDR3 nucleotides are TGTGCCAGTAGGACTAGCGGGAGAACAGATACGCAGTATTTT. Full variable domain (remainder filled in from reference TRBV19 and TRBJ2-3): DGGITQSPKYLFRKEGQNVTLSCEQNLNHDAMYWYRQDPGQGLRLIYYSQIVNDFQKGDIAEGYSVSREKKESFPLTVTSAQKNPTAFYLCASRTSGRTDTQYFGPGTRLTVL.

This chain joins TRBV28 and TRBJ1-1; the D is unclear. CDR1 and CDR2 from the germline V gene are MDHEN and SYDVKM. Trimming pared 1 base from V and 3 bases from J, leaving 0 bases between. The CDR3 totals 11 residues. The CDR3 reads CASSLYTEAFF. CDR3 nucleotide sequence: TGTGCCAGCAGTTTATACACTGAAGCTTTCTTT.

The chain links TRBV6-4 to TRBJ2-5; D is ambiguous. CDR1 is MRHNA and CDR2 is SNTAGT in the germline V gene. The V end lost 9 bases, the J end lost 2 bases, and 7 bases lay between the germline ends. CDR3 length equals 11 residues. Here the CDR3 reads CARSKQETQYF. CDR3 sequence (DNA): TGTGCCAGGAGTAAGCAAGAGACCCAGTACTTC.

V gene TRBV30 combines with J gene TRBJ2-5, with 13 bases fitting TRBD2. The CDR3 contains 15 residues. Germline CDR1 and CDR2: GTSNPN and SVGIG (reference sequence). After removal of 5 bases from V and 5 bases from J, the junction contained 8 bases not matched to a gene. The CDR3: CAWGLAGAKGETQYF. CDR3 coding DNA: TGTGCCTGGGGACTAGCGGGAGCTAAAGGCGAGACCCAGTACTTC.

The J gene is TRBJ1-2, the V gene TRBV7-9; D possibly corresponds to TRBD1 (5 bases). The CDR3 extends over 15 amino acids. Between the trimmed V and J ends, which lost 1 base and 1 base, there was a span of 10 bases. The germline V gene encodes CDR1 SEHNR and CDR2 FQNEAQ (reference sequence). CDR3 in amino acids: CASSLDRTLNYGYTF. The DNA of the CDR3 is TGTGCCAGCAGCTTAGACAGGACCCTTAACTATGGCTACACCTTC.

V usage is TRBV4-1 and J usage is TRBJ2-5; D is perhaps TRBD2 (5 bases). TRBJ2-7 explains the end of the DNA better; the J call may be wrong. The CDR3 spans 13 residues. Per germline, CDR1 MGHRA and CDR2 YSYEKL. In DNA form, the CDR3 reads TGCGCCAGCAGCCAAGCGCCCAGCGGCGAGCAGTACTTC. Amino acid sequence: CASSQAPSGEQYF.

The chain combines TRBV6-6 with TRBJ1-1; the D gene is possibly TRBD1 (6 bases). V lost 6 bases and J lost 1, with 12 bases in between. The CDR3 is made up of 14 amino acids. Germline V lookup: CDR1 MNHNY, CDR2 SVGAGI (reference sequence). CDR3 sequence: CASRESGQNTEAFF. CDR3 DNA: TGTGCCAGCAGAGAATCGGGACAGAACACTGAAGCTTTCTTT.

This chain connects TRBV19 to TRBJ1-3; TRBD1 aligns across 9 bases. V was pared by 9 bases and J by 4 bases, with 7 bases of the junction left unmatched. The CDR3 is 14 residues long. Germline V gives CDR1 LNHDA, CDR2 SQIVND (reference sequence). The CDR3: CASAEGTGGNTIYF. CDR3 coding DNA: TGTGCCAGCGCTGAGGGGACAGGGGGAAACACCATATATTTT.

The J gene is TRBJ1-2, the V gene TRBV28; tentatively, D is TRBD1 (5 bases). The CDR3 has 13 amino acids. The V end was cut by 8 bases, the J end by 5 bases, with 15 bases between. Germline assignment: CDR1 MDHEN and CDR2 SYDVKM. The CDR3 here is CASLEGREYGYTF. The CDR3 DNA reads as TGTGCCAGCCTCGAGGGGCGGGAGTATGGCTACACCTTC.

The V gene is TRBV25-1, the J gene TRBJ2-3; tentative D call: TRBD2 (5 bases). Germline CDR1 and CDR2: MGHDK and SYGVNS. The V end lost 0 bases, the J end lost 6 bases, and 10 bases lay between the germline ends. The CDR3 contains 14 residues. DNA of the CDR3: TGTGCCAGCAGTGAATACAGGTCGGGGGATACGCAGTATTTT. This sequence encodes CASSEYRSGDTQYF.

The rearrangement links TRBV28 to TRBJ1-3, with 8 bases lining up with TRBD1. The V and J ends lost 6 bases and 8 bases, in that order; junction bases with no gene match: 3. CDR1 MDHEN and CDR2 SYDVKM come from the germline V gene. The CDR3 has 12 residues. The CDR3 region has the DNA TGTGCCAGCAGGCAGGGGGCGGACACCATATATTTT. This gives the protein CASRQGADTIYF.

The V call is TRBV4-3, the J call TRBJ1-1; D perhaps matches TRBD1 (6 bases). Germline V gene data show CDR1 as LGHNA and CDR2 as YSLEER. V was cut by 0 bases and J by 0 bases, with 11 bases left in between. The CDR3 contains 16 residues. The CDR3 DNA reads TGCGCCAGCAGCCAAGACAGGGGATCTATGAACACTGAAGCTTTCTTT. This gives the protein CASSQDRGSMNTEAFF.

As DNA, the CDR3 is TGTGCCAGCAGCTTCCGGGACAGGGAGAGCTATGGCTACACCTTC. This codes for CASSFRDRESYGYTF. The gene calls are TRBV5-6 and TRBJ1-2, with 9 bases that match TRBD1. The CDR3 runs to 15 residues. Per germline, CDR1 SGHDT and CDR2 YYEEEE. V lost 2 bases to trimming and J lost 4 bases; unmatched junction nucleotides: 6.

The CDR3, as DNA: TGCGCCAGCAGCTTGGGGTCGACAGGTGAAAAACTGTTTTTT. Translated, it gives CASSLGSTGEKLFF. J is TRBJ1-4 and V is TRBV5-1, with D possibly matching TRBD1 (6 bases). The CDR3 is 14 residues long. Germline loops: CDR1 SGHRS, CDR2 YFSETQ. Between the trimmed V and J ends, which lost 0 bases and 7 bases, there was a span of 10 bases.

The V call is TRBV6-5, the J call TRBJ1-1; possibly TRBD1 for D (6 bases). Germline values: CDR1 MNHEY, CDR2 SVGAGI. With 2 bases removed from V and 0 bases from J, the gap between germline ends came to 7 bases. CDR3 length: 14 residues. CDR3 amino acids: CASSYRGVNTEAFF. CDR3 coding DNA: TGTGCCAGCAGTTACAGGGGGGTGAACACTGAAGCTTTCTTT.

The rearrangement uses TRBV5-8 and TRBJ2-3; 8 bases agree with TRBD2. The CDR3 has 16 amino acids. The germline V gene has CDR1 SGHTS and CDR2 YDEGEE. Trimming cost V 4 bases and J 0 bases; bases outside gene matches: 7. The CDR3 here is CASSPLASGSTDTQYF. CDR3 DNA sequence: TGTGCCAGCAGCCCCTTGGCTAGCGGGAGCACAGATACGCAGTATTTT.

The gene calls are TRBV6-5 and TRBJ1-1, with 7 nucleotides matching TRBD1. The germline V gene has CDR1 MNHEY and CDR2 SVGAGI. The CDR3 consists of 14 residues. V lost 6 bases, J lost 3 bases, and 7 bases stayed unmatched. The CDR3 region has the DNA TGTGCCAGCAGGCCTACAGGGGACTACACTGAAGCTTTCTTT. Translating it yields CASRPTGDYTEAFF.